This TCR beta chain was recorded in a study of blood T cell repertoires in COVID-19. Background on the study: Sites across the United States, Italy and Spain contributed samples from acute and convalescent COVID-19. Sources were T cells, B-cell-depleted T cells, or PBMCs; the material itself was cDNA or gDNA.

Seattle patient enrollment occurred during active infection, with longitudinal follow-up thereafter. Original processing methods: Amplification with reference gene primers provided the estimates of nucleated cell counts. The assay was immunoSEQ multiplex PCR, and TCRdb's table has in-frame clones only and misses some. V, J and clone size reflect that table, while D and trimming were determined from the DNA. Of 150,000 to 200,000 clones listed, 70% to 80% are singletons. This TCR derives from a woman aged 40 to 55 with COVID-19, enrolled during active disease. The sequencing sample was made of peripheral blood.

In DNA, the CDR3 is TGTGCCAGCAGTGCACTAGGCCAAGGCTACACCTTC. This translates into CASSALGQGYTF. V is TRBV25-1 and J is TRBJ1-2, with D unresolved. Germline assignment: CDR1 MGHDK and CDR2 SYGVNS. The CDR3 has 12 residues. Trimming shortened V by 4 bases and J by 8 bases, and 11 bases separated the two germline ends.